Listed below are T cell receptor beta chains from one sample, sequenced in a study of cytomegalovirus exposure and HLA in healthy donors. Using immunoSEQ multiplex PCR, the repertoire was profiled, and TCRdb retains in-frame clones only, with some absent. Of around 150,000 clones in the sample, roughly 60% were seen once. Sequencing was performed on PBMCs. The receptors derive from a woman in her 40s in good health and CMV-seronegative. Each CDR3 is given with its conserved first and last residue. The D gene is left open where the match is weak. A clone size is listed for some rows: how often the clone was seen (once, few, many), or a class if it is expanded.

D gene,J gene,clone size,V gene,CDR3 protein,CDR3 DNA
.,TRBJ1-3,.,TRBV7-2,CASSLDYTSGNTIYF,TGTGCCAGCAGCTTGGACTACACCTCTGGAAACACCATATATTTT
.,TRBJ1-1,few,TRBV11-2,CASSTDAGPKLRAAPGAFF,TGTGCCAGCAGCACAGATGCGGGGCCCAAGCTGAGGGCAGCCCCTGGAGCTTTCTTT
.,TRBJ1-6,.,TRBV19,CASSIGSSYNSPLHF,TGTGCCAGTAGTATCGGGAGCTCCTATAATTCACCCCTCCACTTT
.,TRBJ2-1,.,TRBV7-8,CASSFGDRQFF,TGTGCCAGCAGCTTTGGAGACCGCCAGTTCTTC
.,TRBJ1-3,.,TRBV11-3,CASSLDRGRYEENTIYF,TGTGCCAGCAGCTTAGATCGCGGTAGGTACGAGGAAAACACCATATATTTT
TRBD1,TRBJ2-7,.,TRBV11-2,CASSLTDRGPYEQYF,TGTGCCAGCAGCTTAACCGACAGGGGCCCCTACGAGCAGTACTTC
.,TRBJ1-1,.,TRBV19,CASRYTGGGGEAFF,TGTGCCAGTAGATACACCGGGGGAGGGGGTGAAGCTTTCTTT
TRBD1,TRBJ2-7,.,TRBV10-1,CAKSSDRVMFDGSYEQYF,TGCGCCAAGTCCTCGGACAGGGTGATGTTCGACGGGTCCTACGAGCAGTACTTC
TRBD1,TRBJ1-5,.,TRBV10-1,CASPGDRGSSAKPQHF,TGCGCCAGCCCAGGGGACAGGGGGTCAAGCGCGAAGCCCCAGCATTTT
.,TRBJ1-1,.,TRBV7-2,CASSLSPGHGNTEAFF,TGTGCCAGCAGCTTATCTCCAGGGCATGGGAACACTGAAGCTTTCTTT
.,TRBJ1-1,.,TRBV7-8,CASSFAVRQNTEAFF,TGTGCCAGCAGCTTTGCTGTCAGGCAGAACACTGAAGCTTTCTTT
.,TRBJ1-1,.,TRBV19,CASSPGRTEAFF,TGTGCCAGTAGCCCGGGTCGGACTGAAGCTTTCTTT
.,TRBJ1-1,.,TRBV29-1,CSVGAKGRTEAFF,TGCAGCGTTGGGGCCAAAGGGAGAACTGAAGCTTTCTTT
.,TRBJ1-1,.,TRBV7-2,CASSLRSGVSAEAFF,TGTGCCAGCAGCTTAAGGTCAGGGGTTTCCGCTGAAGCTTTCTTT
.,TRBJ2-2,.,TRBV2,CASRGFVAQELFF,TGTGCCTCCCGGGGTTTTGTCGCTCAGGAGCTGTTTTTT
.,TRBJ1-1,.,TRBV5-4,CASSLVPGAEAFF,TGTGCCAGCAGCTTGGTCCCGGGAGCTGAAGCTTTCTTT
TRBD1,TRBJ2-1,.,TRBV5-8,CASSLEGANYNEQFF,TGTGCCAGCAGCTTGGAGGGGGCCAACTACAATGAGCAGTTCTTC
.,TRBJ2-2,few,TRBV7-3,CASRLTSGGELFF,TGTGCCAGCAGGTTAACGTCCGGCGGGGAGCTGTTTTTT
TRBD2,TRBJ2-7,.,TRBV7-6,CASSHPTSGAYEQYF,TGTGCCAGCAGCCACCCGACTAGCGGGGCCTACGAGCAGTACTTC
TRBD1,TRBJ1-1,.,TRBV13,CASRVKTGTHTFF,TGTGCCAGCAGGGTAAAGACAGGGACTCATACTTTCTTT
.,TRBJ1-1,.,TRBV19,CASSIEGGRAFF,TGTGCCAGTAGTATCGAGGGGGGGAGAGCTTTCTTT
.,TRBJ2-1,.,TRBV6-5,CASSSPPVDEQFF,TGTGCCAGCAGTTCCCCCCCAGTCGATGAGCAGTTCTTC
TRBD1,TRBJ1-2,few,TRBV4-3,CASSQDSPGQGVYGYTF,TGCGCCAGCAGCCAAGATTCTCCGGGACAGGGAGTCTATGGCTACACCTTC
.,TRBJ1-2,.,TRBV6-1,CASSETQGNGYTF,TGTGCCAGCAGTGAAACCCAGGGGAATGGCTACACCTTC
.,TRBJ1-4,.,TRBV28,CASSLTEKLFF,TGTGCCAGCAGTCTGACAGAAAAACTGTTTTTT
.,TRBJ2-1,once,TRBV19,CASSRGRVPGMDEQFF,TGTGCCAGTAGTCGCGGGCGGGTCCCCGGGATGGATGAGCAGTTCTTC
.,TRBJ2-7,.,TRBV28,CASSQSGSFYEQYF,TGTGCCAGTTCCCAGTCGGGTAGCTTCTACGAGCAGTACTTC
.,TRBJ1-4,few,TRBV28,CASRTSGGGTTNEKLFF,TGTGCCAGCAGAACTTCGGGTGGAGGGACAACTAATGAAAAACTGTTTTTT
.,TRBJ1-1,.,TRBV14,CASSQGLLRAEAFF,TGTGCCAGCAGCCAAGGACTACTGAGGGCTGAAGCTTTCTTT
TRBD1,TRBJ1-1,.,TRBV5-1,CASSLAWTGGAPFF,TGCGCCAGCAGCTTGGCGTGGACAGGGGGGGCACCTTTCTTT
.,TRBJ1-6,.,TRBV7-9,CASSLEAASGSPLHF,TGTGCCAGCAGCTTAGAGGCCGCATCAGGGTCACCCCTCCACTTT
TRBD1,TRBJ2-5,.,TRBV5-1,CASSLTGGQETQYF,TGCGCCAGCAGCTTAACAGGGGGCCAAGAGACCCAGTACTTC
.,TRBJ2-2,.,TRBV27,CASTLWGGTGELFF,TGTGCCAGCACCTTATGGGGAGGCACCGGGGAGCTGTTTTTT
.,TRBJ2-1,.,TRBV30,CAWSPLSRRRNEQFF,TGTGCCTGGAGTCCACTTTCCCGCCGGAGGAATGAGCAGTTCTTC
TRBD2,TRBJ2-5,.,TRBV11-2,CASSQMGLEETQYF,TGTGCCAGCAGCCAAATGGGACTAGAAGAGACCCAGTACTTC
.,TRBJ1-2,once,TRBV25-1,CASSEFNGVDYGYTF,TGTGCCAGCAGTGAATTTAACGGGGTGGACTATGGCTACACCTTC
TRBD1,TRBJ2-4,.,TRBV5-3,CARSRTGSQGQNIQYF,TGTGCCAGAAGCAGGACAGGGAGCCAGGGGCAAAACATTCAGTACTTC
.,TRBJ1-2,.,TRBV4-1,CASSHMGLTGNYGYTF,TGCGCCAGCAGCCATATGGGCTTGACAGGCAACTATGGCTACACCTTC
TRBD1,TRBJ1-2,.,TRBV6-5,CASNPRDRSNYGYTF,TGTGCCAGCAATCCTAGGGACAGGTCTAACTATGGCTACACCTTC
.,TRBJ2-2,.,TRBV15,CATSRDRGTGELFF,TGTGCCACCAGCAGAGATCGGGGTACCGGGGAGCTGTTTTTT
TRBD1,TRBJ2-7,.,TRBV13,CASSSWTGARERQYF,TGTGCCAGCAGCTCCTGGACAGGGGCACGCGAAAGGCAGTACTTC
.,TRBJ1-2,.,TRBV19,CASSGTVSNYGYTF,TGTGCCAGTAGTGGAACAGTTTCTAACTATGGCTACACCTTC
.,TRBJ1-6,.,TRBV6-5,CASRASDSSPLHF,TGTGCCAGCAGGGCGTCGGACTCATCACCCCTCCACTTT
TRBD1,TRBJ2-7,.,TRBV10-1,CASSPGQGSEQYF,TGCGCCAGCAGCCCGGGACAGGGGAGCGAGCAGTACTTC